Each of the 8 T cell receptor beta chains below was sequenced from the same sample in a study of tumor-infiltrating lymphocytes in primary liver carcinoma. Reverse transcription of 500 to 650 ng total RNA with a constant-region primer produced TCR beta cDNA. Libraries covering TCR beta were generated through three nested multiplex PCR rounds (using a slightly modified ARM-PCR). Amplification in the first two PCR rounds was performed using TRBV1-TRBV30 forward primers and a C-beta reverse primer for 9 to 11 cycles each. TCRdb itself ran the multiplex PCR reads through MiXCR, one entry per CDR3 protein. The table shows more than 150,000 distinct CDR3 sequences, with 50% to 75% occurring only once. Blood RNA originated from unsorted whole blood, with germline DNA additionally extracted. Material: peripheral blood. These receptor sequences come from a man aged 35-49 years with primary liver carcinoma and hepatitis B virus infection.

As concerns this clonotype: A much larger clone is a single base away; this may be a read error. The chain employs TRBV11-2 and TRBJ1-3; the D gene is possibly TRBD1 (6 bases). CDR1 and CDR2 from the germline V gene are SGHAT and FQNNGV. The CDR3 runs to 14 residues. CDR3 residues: CASSLAGAENTVYF. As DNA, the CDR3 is TGTGCCAGCAGCTTAGCGGGGGCCGAAAACACCGTATATTTT.

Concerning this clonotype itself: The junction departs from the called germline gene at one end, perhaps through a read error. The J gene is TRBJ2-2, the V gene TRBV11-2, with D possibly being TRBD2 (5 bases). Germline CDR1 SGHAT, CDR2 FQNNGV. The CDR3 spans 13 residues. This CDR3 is CASNRSTTGEMFF. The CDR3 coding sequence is TGTGCAAGCAACCGGAGTACTACCGGGGAGATGTTTTTT.

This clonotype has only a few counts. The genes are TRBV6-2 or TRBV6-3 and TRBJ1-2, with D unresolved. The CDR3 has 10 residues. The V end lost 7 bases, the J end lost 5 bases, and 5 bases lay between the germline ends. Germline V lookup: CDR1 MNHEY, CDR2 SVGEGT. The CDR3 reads CASKGYGYTF. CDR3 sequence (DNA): TGTGCCAGCAAAGGGTATGGCTACACCTTC.

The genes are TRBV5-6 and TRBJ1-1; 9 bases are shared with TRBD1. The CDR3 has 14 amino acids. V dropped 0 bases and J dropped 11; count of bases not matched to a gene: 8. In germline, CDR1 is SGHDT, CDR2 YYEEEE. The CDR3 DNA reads TGTGCCAGCAGCTTGGCCAACCGGGACAGGGATGCTTTCTTT. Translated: CASSLANRDRDAFF.

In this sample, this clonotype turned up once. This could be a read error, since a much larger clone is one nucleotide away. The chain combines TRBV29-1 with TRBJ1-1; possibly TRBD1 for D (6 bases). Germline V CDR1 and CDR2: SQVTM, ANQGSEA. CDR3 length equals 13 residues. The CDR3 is CNVGYGGVTEAFF. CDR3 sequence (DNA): TGCAACGTTGGATATGGGGGCGTCACTGAAGCTTTCTTT.

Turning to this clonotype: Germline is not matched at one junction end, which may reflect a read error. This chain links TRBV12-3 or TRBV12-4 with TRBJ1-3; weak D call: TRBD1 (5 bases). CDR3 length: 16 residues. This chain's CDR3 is CASSSHGTASGNIIYF. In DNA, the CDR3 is TGTGCCAGCAGTTCACATGGGACGGCATCTGGAAACATCATATATTTT.

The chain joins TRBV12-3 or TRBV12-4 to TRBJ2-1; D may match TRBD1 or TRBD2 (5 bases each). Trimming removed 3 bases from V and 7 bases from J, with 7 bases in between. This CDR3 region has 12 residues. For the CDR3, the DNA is TGTGCCAGCAGTTTCGGGGCGAATGAGCAGTTCTTC. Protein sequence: CASSFGANEQFF.

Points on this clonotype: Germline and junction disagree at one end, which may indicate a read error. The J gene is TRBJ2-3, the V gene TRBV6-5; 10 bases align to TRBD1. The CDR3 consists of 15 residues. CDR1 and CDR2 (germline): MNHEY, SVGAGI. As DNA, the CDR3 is TGTACCAGCAGTGAGGGACAGGGGTTTAGGGATACGCAGTATTTT. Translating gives CTSSEGQGFRDTQYF.